This TCR beta chain came from a study of T cells in localized non-small cell lung cancer. Sequencing was performed with immunoSEQ multiplex PCR; in TCRdb, only in-frame clones are kept and a portion is missing. The table has about 52,000 clones, 85% to 90% seen once. Overall study results and limits: Heterogeneity within the tumor remains possible, as just one region underwent sequencing. Adjacent lung was found to contain a median approximately 60 of the top 100 tumor clones. Exceeding tumor, uninvolved adjacent lung had the highest T cell clonality. Those with higher blood T cell density had longer overall survival.

As concerns this clone: Its target is not known.

Trimming removed 2 bases from V and 2 bases from J, with 17 bases in between. This CDR3 is 17 amino acids long. Germline V gives CDR1 SGHTA, CDR2 FQGNSA. The chain combines TRBV7-2 with TRBJ2-3; D is ambiguous. The sequenced sample was PBMCs, obtained before any cancer treatment. The TCR comes from a female donor with stage II lung adenocarcinoma. Here the CDR3 DNA reads TGTGCCAGCAGCTTATCGGCTCGAAGTCAGATCACAGATACGCAGTATTTT. This sequence encodes CASSLSARSQITDTQYF.